The entry below describes one TCR beta chain. At one end the junction does not follow the germline gene, possibly because of a read error. Other DNA sequences in the same sample also yield this CDR3. This record belongs to a study of cytomegalovirus exposure and HLA in healthy donors. The CDR3 covers 15 residues. Germline-derived CDR1 and CDR2 are SGHRS and YFSETQ. The PCR employed 60 Vbeta primers together with 13 Jbeta primers. Profiling relied on immunoSEQ multiplex PCR, and the TCRdb table lists in-frame clones only, not all of them. The top ten clones hold over 10% of a sample with about 150,000 clones, around four fifths of them seen once.

The chain is built from TRBV5-1 and TRBJ1-6; D is unresolved. Sequenced sample: PBMCs. The source is a woman aged 50 to 60 in good health and CMV-seropositive. CDR3 nucleotide sequence: TGCGCCAGCAGCCTGGGAGACACCAGGAATTCCCCCCTCCACTTT. This gives the protein CASSLGDTRNSPLHF.